This T cell receptor (beta chain) was recorded in a study of shared clonotypes between healthy human individuals. The wider study: Donors, aged 18 to 49, were a couple of women and three men.

Whole-study results and caveats: As a rule, naive subsets had a larger estimated richness than memory subsets. Among non-shared clonotypes, generation probabilities were lower than among those shared by all four donors.

Worth noting for this clone: Its antigen is not known.

Sequencing used immunoSEQ multiplex PCR; TCRdb keeps in-frame clones, though not all of them. The sample shows fewer than 850,000 clones, around 72% of them seen only once. The germline CDR1 and CDR2 sequences are SGHAT and FQNNGV. Trimming took off 2 bases at V and 2 bases at J, with 11 bases between the two ends. The CDR3 sequence is 15 residues long. This sequence was found in a woman in her 30s in good health. The chain couples TRBV11-2 to TRBJ2-3, with D perhaps matching TRBD1 (5 bases). Sequenced sample: memory CD4+ T cells sorted from blood. Subset here: CD45RA-negative fraction. The CDR3 DNA follows: TGTGCCAGCAGCTTATTGCAGGGTTTCACAGATACGCAGTATTTT. This translates into CASSLLQGFTDTQYF.